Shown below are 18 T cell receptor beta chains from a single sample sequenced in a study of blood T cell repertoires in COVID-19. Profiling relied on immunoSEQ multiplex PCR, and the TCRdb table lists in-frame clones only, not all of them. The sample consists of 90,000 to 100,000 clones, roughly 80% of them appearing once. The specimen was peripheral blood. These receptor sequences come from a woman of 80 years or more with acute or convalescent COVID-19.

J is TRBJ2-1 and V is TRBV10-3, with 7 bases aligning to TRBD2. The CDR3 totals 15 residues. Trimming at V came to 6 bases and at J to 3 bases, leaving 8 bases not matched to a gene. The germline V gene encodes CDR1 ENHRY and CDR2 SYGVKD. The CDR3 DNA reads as TGTGCCATCAGCCCGGGGGAGGGCGTCTACAATGAGCAGTTCTTC. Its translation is CAISPGEGVYNEQFF.

The CDR3, as DNA: TGTGCCAGCAAGCTACCGGGGGTTGGCTACACCTTC. Its translation is CASKLPGVGYTF. The chain recombines TRBV6-5 with TRBJ1-2, with D perhaps TRBD1 (5 bases). The CDR3 contains 12 residues. Germline V gene data show CDR1 as MNHEY and CDR2 as SVGAGI. The V end lost 7 bases, the J end lost 7 bases, and 13 bases lay between the germline ends.

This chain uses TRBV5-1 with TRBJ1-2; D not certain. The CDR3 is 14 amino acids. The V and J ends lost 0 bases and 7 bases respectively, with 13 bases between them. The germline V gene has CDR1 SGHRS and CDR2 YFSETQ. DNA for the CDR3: TGCGCCAGCAGCTTGGTGCCGGGGTCGGCTGGCTACACCTTC. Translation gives CASSLVPGSAGYTF.

CDR3 in amino acids: CASSSGLAEADTQYF. In nucleotides, the CDR3 is TGTGCCAGCAGCTCCGGACTAGCGGAGGCAGATACGCAGTATTTT. This chain links TRBV7-2 with TRBJ2-3, with 10 bases matching TRBD2. This CDR3 is built from 15 residues. Unmatched junction bases numbered 5, after V lost 4 bases and J lost 4 bases. The germline CDR1 and CDR2 sequences are SGHTA and FQGNSA. The complete variable domain, with remaining parts taken from reference TRBV7-2 and TRBJ2-3, reads GAGVSQSPSNKVTEKGKDVELRCDPISGHTALYWYRQSLGQGLEFLIYFQGNSAPDKSGLPSDRFSAERTGGSVSTLTIQRTQQEDSAVYLCASSSGLAEADTQYFGPGTRLTVL.

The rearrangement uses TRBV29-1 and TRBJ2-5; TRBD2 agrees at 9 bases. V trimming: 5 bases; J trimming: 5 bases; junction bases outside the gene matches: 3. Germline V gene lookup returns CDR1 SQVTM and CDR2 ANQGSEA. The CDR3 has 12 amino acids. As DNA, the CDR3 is TGCAGCGTTCTAGCGGGGCGGGAGACCCAGTACTTC. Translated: CSVLAGRETQYF.

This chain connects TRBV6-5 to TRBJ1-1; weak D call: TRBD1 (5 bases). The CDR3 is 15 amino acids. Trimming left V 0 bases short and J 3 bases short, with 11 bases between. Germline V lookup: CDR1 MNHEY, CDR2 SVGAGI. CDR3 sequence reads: CASSYSAAGDTEAFF. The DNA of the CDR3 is TGTGCCAGCAGTTACTCGGCAGCGGGGGACACTGAAGCTTTCTTT.

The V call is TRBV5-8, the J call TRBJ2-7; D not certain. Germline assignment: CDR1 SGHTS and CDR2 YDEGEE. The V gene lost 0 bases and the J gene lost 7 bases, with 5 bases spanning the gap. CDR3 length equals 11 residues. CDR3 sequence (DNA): TGTGCCAGCAGCTTGGTCGGTGAGCAGTACTTC. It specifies CASSLVGEQYF.

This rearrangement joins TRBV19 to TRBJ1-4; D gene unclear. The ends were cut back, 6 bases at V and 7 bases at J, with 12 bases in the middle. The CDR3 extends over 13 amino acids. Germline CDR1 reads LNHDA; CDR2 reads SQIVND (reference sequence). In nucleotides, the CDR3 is TGTGCCAGTAGCTATCCGAGTAGTGAAAAACTGTTTTTT. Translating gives CASSYPSSEKLFF.

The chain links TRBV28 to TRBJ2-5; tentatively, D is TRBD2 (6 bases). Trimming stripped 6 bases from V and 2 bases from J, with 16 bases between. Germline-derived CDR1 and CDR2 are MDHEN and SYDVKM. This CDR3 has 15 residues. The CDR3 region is CASSRRLGLQETQYF. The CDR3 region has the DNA TGTGCCAGCAGCCGCCGACTAGGGCTACAAGAGACCCAGTACTTC.

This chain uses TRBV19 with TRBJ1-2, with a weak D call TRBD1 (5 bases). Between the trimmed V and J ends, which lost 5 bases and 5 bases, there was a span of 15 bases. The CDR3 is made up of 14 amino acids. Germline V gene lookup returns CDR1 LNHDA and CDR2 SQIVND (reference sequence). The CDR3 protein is CASSRESGRYGYTF. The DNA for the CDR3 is TGTGCCAGTAGTCGGGAGTCGGGGCGGTATGGCTACACCTTC.

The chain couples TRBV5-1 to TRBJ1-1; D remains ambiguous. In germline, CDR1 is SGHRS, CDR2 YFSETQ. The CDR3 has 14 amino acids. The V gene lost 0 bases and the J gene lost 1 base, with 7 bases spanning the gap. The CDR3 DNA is TGCGCCAGCAGCTTGGACGGAGGGAACACTGAAGCTTTCTTT. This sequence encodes CASSLDGGNTEAFF.

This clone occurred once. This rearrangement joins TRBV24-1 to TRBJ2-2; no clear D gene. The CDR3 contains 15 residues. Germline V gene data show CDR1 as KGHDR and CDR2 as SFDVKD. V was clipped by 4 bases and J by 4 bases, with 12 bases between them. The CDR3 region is CATSDHTFGTGELFF. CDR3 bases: TGTGCCACCAGTGACCATACTTTCGGCACCGGGGAGCTGTTTTTT.

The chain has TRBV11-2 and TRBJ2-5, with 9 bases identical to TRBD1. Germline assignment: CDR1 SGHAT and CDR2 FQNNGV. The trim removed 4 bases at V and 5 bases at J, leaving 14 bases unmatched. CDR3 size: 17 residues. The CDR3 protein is CASSSGWGTGSFETQYF. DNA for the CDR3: TGTGCCAGCAGCTCGGGGTGGGGGACAGGGTCTTTTGAGACCCAGTACTTC.

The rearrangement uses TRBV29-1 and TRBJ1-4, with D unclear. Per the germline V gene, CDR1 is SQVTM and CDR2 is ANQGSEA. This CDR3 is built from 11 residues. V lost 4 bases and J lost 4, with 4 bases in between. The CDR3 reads CSVVLNEKLFF. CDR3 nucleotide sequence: TGCAGCGTTGTTCTTAATGAAAAACTGTTTTTT.

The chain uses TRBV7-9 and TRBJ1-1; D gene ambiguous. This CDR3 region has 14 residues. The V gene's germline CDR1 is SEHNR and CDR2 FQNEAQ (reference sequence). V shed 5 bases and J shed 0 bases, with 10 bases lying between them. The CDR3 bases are TGTGCCAGCAGCCCCGCAGGAATGAACACTGAAGCTTTCTTT. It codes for CASSPAGMNTEAFF.

The CDR3 region has the DNA TGTGCCAGCACCCTCAGCGGGGGGGGCATGGATACGCAGTATTTT. This gives the protein CASTLSGGGMDTQYF. The gene calls are TRBV28 and TRBJ2-3; TRBD2 agrees at 10 bases. V lost 7 bases, J lost 6 bases, and 10 bases stayed unmatched. The V gene's germline CDR1 is MDHEN and CDR2 SYDVKM. CDR3 length: 15 residues.

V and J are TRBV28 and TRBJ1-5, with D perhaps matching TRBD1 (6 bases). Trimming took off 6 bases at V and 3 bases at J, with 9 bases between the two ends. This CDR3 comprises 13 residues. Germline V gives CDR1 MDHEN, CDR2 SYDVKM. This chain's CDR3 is CASRTGPNQPQHF. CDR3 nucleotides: TGTGCCAGCAGGACAGGCCCCAATCAGCCCCAGCATTTT. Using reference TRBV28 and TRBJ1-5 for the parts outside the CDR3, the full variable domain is DVKVTQSSRYLVKRTGEKVFLECVQDMDHENMFWYRQDPGLGLRLIYFSYDVKMKEKGDIPEGYSVSREKKERFSLILESASTNQTSMYLCASRTGPNQPQHFGDGTRLSIL.

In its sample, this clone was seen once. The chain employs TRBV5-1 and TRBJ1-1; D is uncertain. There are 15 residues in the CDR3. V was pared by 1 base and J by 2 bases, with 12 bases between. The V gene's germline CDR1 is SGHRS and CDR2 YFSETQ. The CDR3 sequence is CASSLSRTSNTEAFF. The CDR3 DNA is TGCGCCAGCAGCTTGTCTCGGACTTCCAACACTGAAGCTTTCTTT.